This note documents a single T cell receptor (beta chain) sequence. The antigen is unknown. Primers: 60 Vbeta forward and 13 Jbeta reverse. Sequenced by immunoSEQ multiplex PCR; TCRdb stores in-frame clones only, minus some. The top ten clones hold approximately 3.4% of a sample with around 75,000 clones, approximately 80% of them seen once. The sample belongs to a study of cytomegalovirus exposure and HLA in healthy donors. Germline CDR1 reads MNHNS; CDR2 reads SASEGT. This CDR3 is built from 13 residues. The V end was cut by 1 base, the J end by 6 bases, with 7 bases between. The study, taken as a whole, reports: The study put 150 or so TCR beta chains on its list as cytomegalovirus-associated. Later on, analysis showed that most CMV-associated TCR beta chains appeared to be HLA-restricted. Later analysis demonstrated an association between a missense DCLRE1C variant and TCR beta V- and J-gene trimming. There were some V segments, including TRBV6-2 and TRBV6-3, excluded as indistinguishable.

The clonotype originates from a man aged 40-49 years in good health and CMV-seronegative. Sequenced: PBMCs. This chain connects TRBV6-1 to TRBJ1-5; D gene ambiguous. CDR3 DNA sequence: TGTGCCAGCAGTGAAGGCGTGATTCAGCCCCAGCATTTT. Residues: CASSEGVIQPQHF.